A single sample is the source of the 23 T cell receptor beta chains below, sequenced in a study of OX40 agonist ivuxolimab in advanced cancers. Clones were read by immunoSEQ multiplex PCR, and TCRdb kept only the in-frame ones, dropping some. The table includes about 83,000 clones, approximately 84% detected once. Material: CD4+ or CD8+ T cells sorted from blood, obtained in a trial of the OX40 agonist ivuxolimab. The receptor source for this set is an adult with an advanced solid tumor such as melanoma, head and neck, liver or kidney cancer.

A few counts support this clone. The chain couples TRBV2 to TRBJ1-3; no definite D call. This CDR3 has 18 amino acids. Per the germline V gene, CDR1 is SNHLY and CDR2 is FYNNEI. The V end lost 6 bases, the J end lost 3 bases, and 24 bases lay between the germline ends. The CDR3 region is CASSVRPGRQAIGNTIYF. The CDR3 DNA reads as TGTGCCAGCAGCGTTAGACCTGGACGGCAGGCGATTGGAAACACCATATATTTT.

The chain carries TRBV5-1 and TRBJ1-2; D might be TRBD1 (6 bases). This CDR3 spans 17 amino acids. Germline loops: CDR1 SGHRS, CDR2 YFSETQ. V shed 1 base and J shed 0 bases, with 16 bases lying between them. The CDR3 reads CASSLYGGANPNYGYTF. The CDR3, as DNA: TGCGCCAGCAGCTTGTATGGGGGGGCCAACCCTAACTATGGCTACACCTTC.

This clone has more than one count but fewer than ten. The V gene is TRBV7-2, the J gene TRBJ2-5; D unresolved. The CDR3 has 11 residues. V was pared by 5 bases and J by 5 bases, with 6 bases between. Per germline, CDR1 SGHTA and CDR2 FQGNSA. CDR3 bases: TGTGCCAGCAGCCCTAGTGAGACCCAGTACTTC. This codes for CASSPSETQYF.

This clone was counted a single time. The chain combines TRBV9 with TRBJ2-7; a weak D match, TRBD1 (5 bases). Germline V lookup: CDR1 SGDLS, CDR2 YYNGEE. V dropped 5 bases and J dropped 2 bases, with 14 bases sitting between them. This CDR3 comprises 14 residues. The CDR3 DNA is TGTGCCAGCAGTTCTCCAGGGTCACCCTACGAGCAGTACTTC. Translation gives CASSSPGSPYEQYF.

V usage is TRBV11-2 and J usage is TRBJ1-1; D not resolved. The CDR3 has 16 amino acids. The germline V and J ends were trimmed by 6 bases and 1 base, with 18 bases remaining between them. From germline, CDR1 is SGHAT and CDR2 FQNNGV. The CDR3 here is CASRPMNSPKNTEAFF. The CDR3 nucleotides are TGTGCCAGCAGACCCATGAACAGCCCCAAGAACACTGAAGCTTTCTTT.

The chain joins TRBV6-5 to TRBJ1-5; the match to TRBD1 covers 10 bases. The V and J ends lost 6 bases and 4 bases, in that order; junction bases with no gene match: 6. Per germline, CDR1 MNHEY and CDR2 SVGAGI. The CDR3 is 15 amino acids. In DNA form, the CDR3 reads TGTGCCAGCAGCGAGTCGGACAGGGGGAATCAGCCCCAGCATTTT. It is translated as CASSESDRGNQPQHF.

The rearrangement joins TRBV7-2 to TRBJ2-1, with unresolved D. V was pared by 4 bases and J by 7 bases, with 5 bases between. Germline assignment: CDR1 SGHTA and CDR2 FQGNSA. The CDR3 covers 11 residues. This CDR3 is CASSSFNEQFF. DNA of the CDR3: TGTGCCAGCAGCTCCTTTAATGAGCAGTTCTTC.

The sample holds a few counts of this clone. The chain joins TRBV10-3 to TRBJ2-5; no clear D. Trimming shortened V by 4 bases and J by 1 base, and 4 bases separated the two germline ends. Germline CDR1 is ENHRY and CDR2 is SYGVKD. The CDR3 covers 12 residues. CDR3 in DNA: TGTGCCATCAGTGGGGGCCAAGAGACCCAGTACTTC. This translates into CAISGGQETQYF.

V and J are TRBV30 and TRBJ2-1; D unresolved. Trimming took off 3 bases at V and 2 bases at J, with 17 bases between the two ends. The germline gives CDR1 GTSNPN, CDR2 SVGIG (reference sequence). The CDR3 totals 16 residues. The CDR3 here is CAWRPLGRPAYNEQFF. The CDR3 nucleotides are TGTGCCTGGAGGCCACTCGGACGCCCTGCCTACAATGAGCAGTTCTTC.

The chain uses TRBV6-5 and TRBJ1-6; no clear D gene. Trimming removed 5 bases at V and 7 bases at J, with 6 bases between. Germline values: CDR1 MNHEY, CDR2 SVGAGI. The length of the CDR3 is 12 residues. The CDR3 nucleotides read TGTGCCAGCAGTGGGAGGAATTCACCCCTCCACTTT. It encodes CASSGRNSPLHF.

This clone was recorded once. The chain has TRBV9 and TRBJ1-2; 7 positions match TRBD1. This CDR3 has 13 amino acids. J lost 8 bases, V lost 3 bases, and 7 bases had no gene match. The germline CDR1 and CDR2 sequences are SGDLS and YYNGEE. DNA for the CDR3: TGTGCCAGCAGCGCGCCAGGGGGTAGGGGCTACACCTTC. This gives the protein CASSAPGGRGYTF.

The CDR3 nucleotides read TGTGCCAGCAGTCCCCCCGGGACAGGGGGAAAGATTGAAGCTTTCTTT. This encodes CASSPPGTGGKIEAFF. The gene calls are TRBV25-1 and TRBJ1-1; TRBD1 agrees at 11 bases. J lost 7 bases, V lost 5 bases, and 12 bases had no gene match. Germline-derived CDR1 and CDR2 are MGHDK and SYGVNS. The CDR3 spans 16 residues.

The rearrangement links TRBV7-3 to TRBJ2-2; D gene uncertain. This CDR3 region has 15 residues. Trimming stripped 5 bases from V and 1 base from J, with 11 bases between. In germline, CDR1 is SGHTA, CDR2 FQGTGA. The DNA for the CDR3 is TGTGCCAGCAGCCGCACCGAGCAGAACACCGGGGAGCTGTTTTTT. Its translation is CASSRTEQNTGELFF.

The chain employs TRBV6-5 and TRBJ1-1; possibly TRBD1 for D (5 bases). V was clipped by 5 bases and J by 1 base, with 11 bases between them. The CDR3 is made up of 14 amino acids. Germline CDR1 is MNHEY and CDR2 is SVGAGI. CDR3 in DNA: TGTGCCAGCAGTGGGGGGACGAGGAACACTGAAGCTTTCTTT. Its protein product is CASSGGTRNTEAFF.

The V gene is TRBV5-1, the J gene TRBJ2-3; D is possibly TRBD2 (5 bases). Germline CDR1 and CDR2: SGHRS and YFSETQ. The V and J ends lost 5 bases and 2 bases respectively, with 12 bases between them. CDR3 length: 14 amino acids. The CDR3 sequence is CASSYERATDTQYF. The CDR3 DNA reads as TGCGCCAGCAGTTACGAGAGGGCCACAGATACGCAGTATTTT.

V gene TRBV6-1 combines with J gene TRBJ1-5, with D unclear. The CDR3 contains 15 residues. From germline, CDR1 is MNHNS and CDR2 SASEGT. V shed 6 bases and J shed 4 bases, with 16 bases lying between them. The CDR3 region is CASRVQAQTNQPQHF. DNA for the CDR3: TGTGCCAGCAGAGTTCAGGCACAAACGAATCAGCCCCAGCATTTT.

The rearrangement joins TRBV7-2 to TRBJ2-2, with TRBD2 as a possible D gene (6 bases). Germline assignment: CDR1 SGHTA and CDR2 FQGNSA. V lost 0 bases and J 5 bases, leaving 10 bases between the germline ends. CDR3 length: 15 amino acids. In nucleotides, the CDR3 is TGTGCCAGCAGCTTAGCCGGAGGGCTGACCGGGGAGCTGTTTTTT. This codes for CASSLAGGLTGELFF.

This clone was seen just once. This rearrangement joins TRBV19 to TRBJ1-5; D unresolved. V shed 3 bases and J shed 1 base, with 16 bases lying between them. The germline V gene encodes CDR1 LNHDA and CDR2 SQIVND (reference sequence). CDR3 length: 17 amino acids. The CDR3 DNA reads as TGTGCCAGTAGTATTCCCCCGGGAGCCCAAAGCAATCAGCCCCAGCATTTT. Its translation is CASSIPPGAQSNQPQHF.

V gene TRBV5-1 combines with J gene TRBJ2-5, with 9 positions matching TRBD1. Unmatched junction bases numbered 4, after V lost 3 bases and J lost 4 bases. The germline gives CDR1 SGHRS, CDR2 YFSETQ. This CDR3 has 14 amino acids. The CDR3 region is CASSSGTGRETQYF. For the CDR3, the DNA is TGCGCCAGCAGCTCAGGGACAGGGCGAGAGACCCAGTACTTC.

The chain links TRBV19 to TRBJ2-7; no clear D gene. The germline gives CDR1 LNHDA, CDR2 SQIVND (reference sequence). V lost 8 bases and J lost 2, with 13 bases in between. The CDR3 sequence is 13 residues long. The CDR3 reads CASAAFSTYEQYF. The CDR3 DNA is TGTGCCAGTGCGGCTTTCTCTACCTACGAGCAGTACTTC.

The CDR3 region has the DNA TGTGCCAGCAGCACTGGACAGGGGGGACAGACCCAGTACTTC. Protein sequence: CASSTGQGGQTQYF. The rearrangement joins TRBV7-9 to TRBJ2-5; 10 bases map to TRBD1. Germline CDR1 reads SEHNR; CDR2 reads FQNEAQ (reference sequence). The CDR3 sequence is 14 residues long. Trimming took 5 bases from V and 6 from J; bases not matched to a gene: 6.

For the CDR3, the DNA is TGTGCCTGGAGTGTAGCGGGGCAGCAGTTCTTC. It specifies CAWSVAGQQFF. This rearrangement joins TRBV30 to TRBJ2-1; TRBD2 matches 7 bases. Germline CDR1 and CDR2: GTSNPN and SVGIG (reference sequence). After removal of 0 bases from V and 11 bases from J, the junction contained 1 base not matched to a gene. This CDR3 has 11 amino acids.

This clone was seen only a few times. This chain links TRBV5-8 with TRBJ2-1, with D tentatively TRBD2 (5 bases). The V end lost 0 bases, the J end lost 10 bases, and 11 bases lay between the germline ends. The CDR3 covers 13 residues. Germline V gene sequence: CDR1 SGHTS, CDR2 YDEGEE. Here the CDR3 DNA reads TGTGCCAGCAGCTTGGTTGGGCCTAGCGAGCAGTTCTTC. This codes for CASSLVGPSEQFF.